This is a list of T cell receptor beta chains from one sample in a study of blood T cell repertoires in COVID-19. TCRdb's table, derived via immunoSEQ multiplex PCR, lists solely in-frame clones and lacks some. The data contain roughly 250,000 clones, more than 80% of them singletons. Material for sequencing was peripheral blood. The receptors stem from a human donor in a cohort sampled during active COVID-19. Each CDR3 is given with its conserved first and last residue. The D gene is left open where the match is weak. Some rows mark clone size as missing; the rest say once, few, many or name a class of expanded clone.

CDR3 protein: CASSLGTGVQTGELFF
CDR3 DNA: TGCGCCAGCAGCCTGGGGACAGGGGTGCAAACCGGGGAGCTGTTTTTT
J gene: TRBJ2-2
V gene: TRBV5-1
clone size: .
D gene: TRBD1

CDR3 protein: CASSIFETANQPQHF
CDR3 DNA: TGTGCCAGTAGTATTTTTGAGACAGCTAATCAGCCCCAGCATTTT
J gene: TRBJ1-5
V gene: TRBV19
clone size: .
D gene: .

CDR3 protein: CATSDSGLAGDTQYF
CDR3 DNA: TGTGCCACCAGTGACTCCGGACTAGCTGGAGATACGCAGTATTTT
J gene: TRBJ2-3
V gene: TRBV24-1
clone size: .
D gene: TRBD2

CDR3 protein: CAAGRGAEKLFF
CDR3 DNA: TGTGCCGCCGGACGGGGAGCTGAAAAACTGTTTTTT
J gene: TRBJ1-4
V gene: TRBV19
clone size: once
D gene: .

CDR3 protein: CASSLGTTENEQFF
CDR3 DNA: TGTGCCAGCAGCTTAGGAACGACAGAAAATGAGCAGTTCTTC
J gene: TRBJ2-1
V gene: TRBV7-3
clone size: .
D gene: .

CDR3 protein: CASSGQGLTGANVLTF
CDR3 DNA: TGTGCCAGTTCCGGGCAGGGACTTACTGGGGCCAACGTCCTGACTTTC
J gene: TRBJ2-6
V gene: TRBV2
clone size: .
D gene: .

CDR3 protein: CASSFGPGAGNTIYF
CDR3 DNA: TGTGCCAGCAGTTTCGGACCAGGGGCTGGAAACACCATATATTTT
J gene: TRBJ1-3
V gene: TRBV6-5
clone size: few
D gene: .

CDR3 protein: CASSPEYSGGEQYF
CDR3 DNA: TGTGCCAGCTCACCGGAGTATTCGGGGGGCGAGCAGTACTTC
J gene: TRBJ2-7
V gene: TRBV18
clone size: once
D gene: TRBD2

CDR3 protein: CASSIWGPSTDTQYF
CDR3 DNA: TGTGCCAGTAGTATCTGGGGCCCTAGCACAGATACGCAGTATTTT
J gene: TRBJ2-3
V gene: TRBV19
clone size: .
D gene: .

CDR3 protein: CASSLGQGSGGGYTF
CDR3 DNA: TGTGCCAGCAGCTTAGGGCAAGGGAGCGGTGGCGGCTACACCTTC
J gene: TRBJ1-2
V gene: TRBV7-8
clone size: once
D gene: .